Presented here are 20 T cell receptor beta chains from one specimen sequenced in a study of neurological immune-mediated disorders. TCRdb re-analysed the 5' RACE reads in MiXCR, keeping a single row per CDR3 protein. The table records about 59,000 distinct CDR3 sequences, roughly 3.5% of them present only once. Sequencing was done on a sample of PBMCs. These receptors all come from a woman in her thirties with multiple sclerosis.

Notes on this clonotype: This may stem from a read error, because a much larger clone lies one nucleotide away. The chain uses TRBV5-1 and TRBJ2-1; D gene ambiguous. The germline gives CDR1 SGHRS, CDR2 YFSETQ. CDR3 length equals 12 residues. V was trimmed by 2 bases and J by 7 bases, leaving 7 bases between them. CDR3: CASSFKQNEQFF. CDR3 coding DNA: TGCGCCAGCAGCTTTAAACAGAATGAGCAGTTCTTC.

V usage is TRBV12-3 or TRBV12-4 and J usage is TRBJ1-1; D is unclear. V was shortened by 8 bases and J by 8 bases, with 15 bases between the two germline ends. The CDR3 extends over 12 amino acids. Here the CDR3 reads CASGYKVPEAFF. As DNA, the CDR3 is TGTGCCAGCGGATATAAGGTGCCCGAAGCTTTCTTT.

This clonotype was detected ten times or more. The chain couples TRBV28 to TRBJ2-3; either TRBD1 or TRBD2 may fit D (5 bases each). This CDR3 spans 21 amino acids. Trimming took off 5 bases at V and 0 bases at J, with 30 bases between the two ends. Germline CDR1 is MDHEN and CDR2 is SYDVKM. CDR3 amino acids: CASSPWGLARHGAFSTDTQYF. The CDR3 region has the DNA TGTGCCAGCAGTCCCTGGGGGTTAGCACGCCATGGGGCCTTTAGCACAGATACGCAGTATTTT.

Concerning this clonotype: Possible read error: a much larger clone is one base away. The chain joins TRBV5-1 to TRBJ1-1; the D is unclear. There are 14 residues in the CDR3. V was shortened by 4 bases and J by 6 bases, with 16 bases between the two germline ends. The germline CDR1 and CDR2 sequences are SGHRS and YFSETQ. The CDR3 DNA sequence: TGCGCCAGCAGCCTCCAACCGACATCGGCTGAAGCTTTCTTT. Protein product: CASSLQPTSAEAFF.

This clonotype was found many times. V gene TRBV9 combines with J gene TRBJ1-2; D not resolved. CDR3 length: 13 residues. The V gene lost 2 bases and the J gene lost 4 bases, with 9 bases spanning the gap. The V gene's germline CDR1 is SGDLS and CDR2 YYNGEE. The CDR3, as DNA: TGTGCCAGCAGCGTTGAGGCCTTCTATGGCTACACCTTC. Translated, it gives CASSVEAFYGYTF.

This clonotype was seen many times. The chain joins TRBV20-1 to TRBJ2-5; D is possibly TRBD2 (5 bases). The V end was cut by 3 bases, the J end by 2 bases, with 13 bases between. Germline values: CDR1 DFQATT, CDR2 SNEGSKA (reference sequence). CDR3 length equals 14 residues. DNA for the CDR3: TGCAGTGCTAGCCCCGGGGTATCTCAAGAGACCCAGTACTTC. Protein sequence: CSASPGVSQETQYF.

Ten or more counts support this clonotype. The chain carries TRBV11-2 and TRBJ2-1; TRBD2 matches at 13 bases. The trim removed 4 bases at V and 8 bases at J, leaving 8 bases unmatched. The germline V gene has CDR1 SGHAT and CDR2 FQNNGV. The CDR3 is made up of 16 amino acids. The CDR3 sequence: CASSWRTSGSGDEQFF. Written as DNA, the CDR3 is TGTGCCAGCAGCTGGCGGACTAGCGGGAGTGGGGATGAGCAGTTCTTC. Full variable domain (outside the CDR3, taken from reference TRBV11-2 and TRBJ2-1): EAGVAQSPRYKIIEKRQSVAFWCNPISGHATLYWYQQILGQGPKLLIQFQNNGVVDDSQLPKDRFSAERLKGVDSTLKIQPAKLEDSAVYLCASSWRTSGSGDEQFFGPGTRLTVL.

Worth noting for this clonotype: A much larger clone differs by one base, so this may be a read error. The CDR3 reads CASSKGEAEAYF. CDR3 DNA: TGTGCCAGCAGCAAGGGCGAGGCTGAAGCTTACTTT. The J gene is TRBJ1-1, the V gene TRBV3-1; D is unclear. CDR3 length equals 12 residues. From germline, CDR1 is LGHDT and CDR2 YNNKEL (reference sequence).

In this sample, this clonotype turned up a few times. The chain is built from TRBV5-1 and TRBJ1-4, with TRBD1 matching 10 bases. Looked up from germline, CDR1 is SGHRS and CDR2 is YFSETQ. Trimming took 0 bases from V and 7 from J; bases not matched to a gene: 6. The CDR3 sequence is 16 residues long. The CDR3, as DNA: TGCGCCAGCAGCTTGGAGGGACAGGGGACAGGTGAAAAACTGTTTTTT. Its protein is CASSLEGQGTGEKLFF.

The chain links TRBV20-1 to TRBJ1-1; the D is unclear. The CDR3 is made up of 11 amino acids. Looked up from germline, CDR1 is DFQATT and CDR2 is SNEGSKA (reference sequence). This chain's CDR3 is CSRKRNTEAFF. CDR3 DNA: TGCAGCCGGAAAAGGAACACTGAAGCTTTCTTT.

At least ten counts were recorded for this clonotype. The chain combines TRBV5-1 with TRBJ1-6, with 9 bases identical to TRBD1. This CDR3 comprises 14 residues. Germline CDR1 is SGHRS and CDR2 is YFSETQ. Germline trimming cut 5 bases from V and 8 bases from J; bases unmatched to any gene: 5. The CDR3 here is CASSERDRDSPLHF. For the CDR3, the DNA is TGCGCCAGCAGTGAGAGGGACAGGGATTCACCCCTCCACTTT. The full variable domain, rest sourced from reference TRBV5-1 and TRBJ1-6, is KAGVTQTPRYLIKTRGQQVTLSCSPISGHRSVSWYQQTPGQGLQFLFEYFSETQRNKGNFPGRFSGRQFSNSRSEMNVSTLELGDSALYLCASSERDRDSPLHFGNGTRLTVT.

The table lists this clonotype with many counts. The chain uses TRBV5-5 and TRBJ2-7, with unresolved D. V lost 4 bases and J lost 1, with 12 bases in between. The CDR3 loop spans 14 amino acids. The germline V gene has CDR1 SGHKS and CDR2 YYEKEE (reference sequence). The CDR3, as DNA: TGTGCCAGCAGCCCAACGACGGATTCCTACGAGCAGTACTTC. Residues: CASSPTTDSYEQYF.

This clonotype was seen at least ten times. CDR3 sequence (DNA): TGCAGTGCTCTCGACAGGGGAGGTGAAAAACTGTTTTTT. It codes for CSALDRGGEKLFF. V is TRBV20-1 and J is TRBJ1-4, with 8 bases lining up with TRBD1. The J segment lost 7 bases and the V segment lost 5 bases, leaving 6 bases of the junction unmatched. Germline V CDR1 and CDR2: DFQATT, SNEGSKA (reference sequence). This CDR3 is built from 13 residues.

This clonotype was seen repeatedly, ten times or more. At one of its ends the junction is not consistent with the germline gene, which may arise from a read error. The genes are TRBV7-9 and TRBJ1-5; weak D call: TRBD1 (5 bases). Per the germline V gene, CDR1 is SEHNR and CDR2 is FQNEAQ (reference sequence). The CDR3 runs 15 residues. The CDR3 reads CASSRDGYSNQPQNF. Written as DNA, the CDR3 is TGTGCCAGCAGCCGGGACGGTTATAGCAATCAGCCCCAGAATTTT.

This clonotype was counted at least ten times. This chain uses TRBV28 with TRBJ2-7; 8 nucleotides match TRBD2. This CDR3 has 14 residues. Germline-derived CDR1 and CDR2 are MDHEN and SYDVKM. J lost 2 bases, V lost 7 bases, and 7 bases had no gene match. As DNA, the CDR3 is TGTGCCAGCACCAAAACTAGCGGTGCCTACGAGCAGTACTTC. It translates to CASTKTSGAYEQYF.

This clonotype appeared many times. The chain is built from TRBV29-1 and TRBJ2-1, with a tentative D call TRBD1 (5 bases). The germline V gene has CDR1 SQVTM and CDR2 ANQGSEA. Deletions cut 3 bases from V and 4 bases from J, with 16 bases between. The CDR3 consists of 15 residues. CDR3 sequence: CSVDSYRPRYNEQFF. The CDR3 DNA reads TGCAGCGTTGACTCCTACAGGCCCCGATACAATGAGCAGTTCTTC.

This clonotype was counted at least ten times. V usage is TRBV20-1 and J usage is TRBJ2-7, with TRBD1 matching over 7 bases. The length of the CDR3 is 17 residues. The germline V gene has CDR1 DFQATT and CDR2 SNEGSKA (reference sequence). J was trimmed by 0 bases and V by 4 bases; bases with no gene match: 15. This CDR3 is CSATIINPTGSSYEQYF. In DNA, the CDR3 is TGCAGTGCTACGATAATAAATCCGACAGGGAGCTCCTACGAGCAGTACTTC.

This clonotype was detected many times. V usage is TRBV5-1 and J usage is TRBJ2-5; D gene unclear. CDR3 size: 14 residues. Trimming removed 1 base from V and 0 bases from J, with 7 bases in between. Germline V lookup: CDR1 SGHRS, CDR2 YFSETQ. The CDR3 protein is CASSLRPDQETQYF. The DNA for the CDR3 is TGCGCCAGCAGCTTGCGGCCAGACCAAGAGACCCAGTACTTC.

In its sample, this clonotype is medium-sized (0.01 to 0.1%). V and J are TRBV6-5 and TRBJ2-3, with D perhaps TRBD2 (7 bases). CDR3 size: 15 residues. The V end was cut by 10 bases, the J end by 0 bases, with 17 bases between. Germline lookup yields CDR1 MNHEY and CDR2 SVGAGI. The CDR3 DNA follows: TGTGCCACCACCACGGCGGGGGCGAGCACAGATACGCAGTATTTT. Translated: CATTTAGASTDTQYF.

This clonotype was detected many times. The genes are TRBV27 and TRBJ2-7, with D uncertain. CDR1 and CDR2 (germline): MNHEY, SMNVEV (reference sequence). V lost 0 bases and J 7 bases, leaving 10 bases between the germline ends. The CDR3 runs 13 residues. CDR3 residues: CASSLSKGWEQYF. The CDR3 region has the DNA TGTGCCAGCAGTTTATCGAAGGGCTGGGAGCAGTACTTC.